The 21 T cell receptor beta chains given below trace back to one sample, sequenced in a study of blood T cell repertoires in COVID-19. Generated by immunoSEQ multiplex PCR, the TCRdb table keeps only in-frame clones and is missing some. The table records approximately 210,000 clones, 87% of them present only once. Sequenced input: PBMCs or T cells enriched from blood (not recorded which). The receptors here all came from a woman in her thirties who had recovered from COVID-19.

V usage is TRBV18 and J usage is TRBJ2-7; 8 bases line up with TRBD2. The trim removed 3 bases at V and 5 bases at J, leaving 6 bases unmatched. Germline assignment: CDR1 KGHSH and CDR2 LQKENI. CDR3 length: 14 amino acids. The CDR3 loop is CASSPGGAINEQYF. The DNA for the CDR3 is TGTGCCAGCTCACCCGGGGGGGCTATCAACGAGCAGTACTTC.

The chain recombines TRBV6-5 with TRBJ1-3; D gene unclear. V lost 0 bases and J 2 bases, leaving 11 bases between the germline ends. The CDR3 sequence is 16 residues long. Germline lookup yields CDR1 MNHEY and CDR2 SVGAGI. The CDR3, as DNA: TGTGCCAGCAGTTACTCGCGCGGACTACCTGGAAACACCATATATTTT. Protein product: CASSYSRGLPGNTIYF.

This clone was seen only a few times. The rearrangement uses TRBV18 and TRBJ1-1; D gene uncertain. Per the germline V gene, CDR1 is KGHSH and CDR2 is LQKENI. V lost 3 bases to trimming and J lost 3 bases, with 8 bases between them. The CDR3 runs to 13 residues. CDR3 region: CASSPEQHTEAFF. The CDR3 DNA is TGTGCCAGCTCACCGGAGCAGCACACTGAAGCTTTCTTT.

CDR3 nucleotides: TGCGCCAGCAGCCAAGATCTAAACAGGTTGGACGGCTACACCTTC. Translating gives CASSQDLNRLDGYTF. The chain is built from TRBV4-1 and TRBJ1-2; TRBD1 is a possible D gene (5 bases). In germline, CDR1 is MGHRA, CDR2 YSYEKL. This CDR3 has 15 residues. Trimming took off 0 bases at V and 8 bases at J, with 16 bases between the two ends.

This clone was picked up one time. The chain is built from TRBV3-1 (or the pseudogene TRBV3-2) and TRBJ1-1; D is possibly TRBD1 (5 bases). This CDR3 is 13 amino acids long. V lost 4 bases, J lost 1 base, and 7 bases lay in between. The germline V gene encodes CDR1 LGHDT and CDR2 YNNKEL (reference sequence). CDR3 region: CASSRGPNTEAFF. The CDR3 bases are TGTGCCAGCAGCCGGGGCCCGAACACTGAAGCTTTCTTT.

The chain employs TRBV9 and TRBJ1-2; 12 bases match TRBD1. J was trimmed by 8 bases and V by 8 bases; bases with no gene match: 4. The CDR3 runs 12 residues. Germline assignment: CDR1 SGDLS and CDR2 YYNGEE. CDR3 residues: CASPGTGGGYTF. CDR3 DNA sequence: TGTGCCAGTCCCGGGACAGGGGGCGGCTACACCTTC.

The V gene is TRBV27, the J gene TRBJ2-7, with a weak D call TRBD2 (6 bases). There are 15 residues in the CDR3. Germline CDR1 MNHEY, CDR2 SMNVEV (reference sequence). Trimming pared 3 bases from V and 2 bases from J, leaving 14 bases between. This CDR3 is CASSFEKRVPYEQYF. In nucleotides, the CDR3 is TGTGCCAGCAGTTTTGAGAAGCGGGTCCCCTACGAGCAGTACTTC.

The J gene is TRBJ1-2, the V gene TRBV2, with 9 bases that match TRBD1. This CDR3 contains 15 residues. Trimming took 1 base from V and 6 from J; bases not matched to a gene: 6. Germline CDR1 reads SNHLY; CDR2 reads FYNNEI. CDR3 in amino acids: CASSEVQRTGDGYTF. DNA for the CDR3: TGTGCCAGCAGTGAAGTACAGAGGACAGGGGATGGCTACACCTTC.

As concerns this clone: Other DNA sequences in this sample translate to the same CDR3. J is TRBJ1-1 and V is TRBV7-3, with a possible D match to TRBD1 (6 bases). The CDR3 covers 13 residues. Between the trimmed V and J ends, which lost 3 bases and 1 base, there was a span of 6 bases. Germline values: CDR1 SGHTA, CDR2 FQGTGA. The DNA for the CDR3 is TGTGCCAGCAGCTTGGACAGGAACACTGAAGCTTTCTTT. Translating it yields CASSLDRNTEAFF.

The V call is TRBV18, the J call TRBJ2-3; 8 bases are a match to TRBD2. This CDR3 region has 16 residues. J lost 5 bases, V lost 3 bases, and 10 bases had no gene match. Germline CDR1 KGHSH, CDR2 LQKENI. CDR3 in amino acids: CASSPRGSGNRDTQYF. CDR3 DNA sequence: TGTGCCAGCTCACCCCGAGGTAGCGGGAACCGAGATACGCAGTATTTT.

The chain's CDR3 is CASSGREANSPLHF. The CDR3 bases are TGTGCCAGCAGTGGGAGGGAGGCGAATTCACCCCTCCACTTT. The chain employs TRBV27 and TRBJ1-6; the D is unclear. Trimming pared 5 bases from V and 7 bases from J, leaving 12 bases between. Germline CDR1 reads MNHEY; CDR2 reads SMNVEV (reference sequence). The CDR3 covers 14 residues.

This clone was recorded once. The rearrangement links TRBV19 to TRBJ1-1, with unresolved D. Germline-derived CDR1 and CDR2 are LNHDA and SQIVND (reference sequence). Trimming left V 3 bases short and J 4 bases short, with 15 bases between. The CDR3 sequence is 15 residues long. In DNA, the CDR3 is TGTGCCAGTAGTATGGCGGGCCCTCCGAGCACTGAAGCTTTCTTT. Translated, it gives CASSMAGPPSTEAFF.

This rearrangement joins TRBV7-2 to TRBJ1-1, with D unclear. The CDR3 spans 13 residues. The germline gives CDR1 SGHTA, CDR2 FQGNSA. Trimming left V 5 bases short and J 0 bases short, with 7 bases between. CDR3 sequence reads: CASSPYLNTEAFF. The CDR3 nucleotides are TGTGCCAGCAGCCCCTATTTGAACACTGAAGCTTTCTTT.

V usage is TRBV9 and J usage is TRBJ1-2; D perhaps matches TRBD1 (6 bases). With 3 bases removed from V and 4 bases from J, the gap between germline ends came to 13 bases. The germline V gene encodes CDR1 SGDLS and CDR2 YYNGEE. The CDR3 length is 14 residues. The CDR3 sequence is CASSDLGGPYGYTF. The CDR3 coding sequence is TGTGCCAGCAGCGATTTGGGGGGGCCCTATGGCTACACCTTC.

The chain combines TRBV10-3 with TRBJ1-6; D possibly corresponds to TRBD1 (6 bases). Trimming removed 6 bases at V and 7 bases at J, with 19 bases between. Germline V gives CDR1 ENHRY, CDR2 SYGVKD. The CDR3 has 16 amino acids. The CDR3 sequence: CAIRARDTERNSPLHF. The CDR3 region has the DNA TGTGCCATCAGGGCCCGGGACACCGAACGGAATTCACCCCTCCACTTT.

The CDR3 coding sequence is TGTGCCAGCAGCTTAGTATACTACGAGCAGTACTTC. This translates into CASSLVYYEQYF. The J gene is TRBJ2-7, the V gene TRBV11-2; D not resolved. The CDR3 totals 12 residues. Germline-derived CDR1 and CDR2 are SGHAT and FQNNGV. V was trimmed by 1 base and J by 3 bases, leaving 4 bases between them. The entire variable domain, with the rest obtained from reference TRBV11-2 and TRBJ2-7, is as follows: EAGVAQSPRYKIIEKRQSVAFWCNPISGHATLYWYQQILGQGPKLLIQFQNNGVVDDSQLPKDRFSAERLKGVDSTLKIQPAKLEDSAVYLCASSLVYYEQYFGPGTRLTVT.

The CDR3 loop reads CASSVGLAGAQETQYF. The CDR3 DNA sequence: TGTGCCAGCAGCGTAGGACTAGCGGGGGCCCAAGAGACCCAGTACTTC. The chain combines TRBV9 with TRBJ2-5, with TRBD2 matching 12 bases. With V trimmed by 0 bases and J by 1 base, 1 base remained unmatched. The germline gives CDR1 SGDLS, CDR2 YYNGEE. The CDR3 is made up of 16 amino acids.

This clone was seen just once. V and J are TRBV30 and TRBJ1-1, with 7 bases that match TRBD1. Germline V lookup: CDR1 GTSNPN, CDR2 SVGIG (reference sequence). CDR3 length: 19 residues. The V gene end was trimmed by 3 bases and the J gene end by 4 bases; junction bases not matched to a gene: 23. The CDR3 coding sequence is TGTGCCTGGAGACCGCCCGGCTGGAGGGGGCGAGGCGATGGCACTGAAGCTTTCTTT. Protein sequence: CAWRPPGWRGRGDGTEAFF.

The chain uses TRBV5-1 and TRBJ1-1; weak D call: TRBD1 (5 bases). The germline V gene has CDR1 SGHRS and CDR2 YFSETQ. Trimming took 0 bases from V and 4 from J, leaving 13 bases between them. This CDR3 is 15 amino acids long. CDR3 coding DNA: TGCGCCAGCAGCTTGGCCCAGGGAAGAGGCACTGAAGCTTTCTTT. The encoded protein is CASSLAQGRGTEAFF. The full variable domain, completed using reference TRBV5-1 and TRBJ1-1, is KAGVTQTPRYLIKTRGQQVTLSCSPISGHRSVSWYQQTPGQGLQFLFEYFSETQRNKGNFPGRFSGRQFSNSRSEMNVSTLELGDSALYLCASSLAQGRGTEAFFGQGTRLTVV.

In its sample, this clone was seen a few times. The chain combines TRBV7-9 with TRBJ1-1, with D unclear. The length of the CDR3 is 13 residues. V lost 1 base and J 11 bases, leaving 14 bases between the germline ends. The germline CDR1 and CDR2 sequences are SEHNR and FQNEAQ (reference sequence). Here the CDR3 DNA reads TGTGCCAGCAGCTTAGATTTGTATCTAGAGGCTTTCTTT. Translating gives CASSLDLYLEAFF.

The chain uses TRBV29-1 and TRBJ2-7, with TRBD1 matching 7 bases. Germline V gene sequence: CDR1 SQVTM, CDR2 ANQGSEA. Unmatched junction bases numbered 9, after V lost 7 bases and J lost 0 bases. This CDR3 spans 14 amino acids. The DNA for the CDR3 is TGCAGCGCGACGTGGGGACAGCACTCCTACGAGCAGTACTTC. It codes for CSATWGQHSYEQYF.